These 14 T cell receptor beta chains came from one sample sequenced in a study of CD8+ T cells in alopecia areata. Treatment meaning: oral pan-JAK inhibitor, 5-10 mg twice daily. RNA extraction and reverse transcription yielded cDNA as sequencing template. Sequencing used immunoSEQ multiplex PCR; TCRdb keeps in-frame clones, though not all of them. The sample lists roughly 200,000 clones, around 43% occurring once. The specimen comprised CD4+ T cells sorted from blood, sampled at roughly week 36, from a patient treated with tofacitinib. These receptor sequences come from a human donor with alopecia areata.

This clone was seen only a few times. This sequence joins TRBV14 and TRBJ2-2; D remains unclear. V lost 1 base, J lost 7 bases, and 4 bases lay in between. The CDR3 totals 12 residues. In germline, CDR1 is SGHDN, CDR2 FVKESK. CDR3 DNA sequence: TGTGCCAGCAGCCAAGGATACGGGGAGCTGTTTTTT. This sequence encodes CASSQGYGELFF. The full variable domain, in which reference TRBV14 and TRBJ2-2 provide the parts outside the CDR3, is EAGVTQFPSHSVIEKGQTVTLRCDPISGHDNLYWYRRVMGKEIKFLLHFVKESKQDESGMPNNRFLAERTGGTYSTLKVQPAELEDSGVYFCASSQGYGELFFGEGSRLTVL.

This chain connects TRBV15 to TRBJ2-7; D call uncertain. In germline, CDR1 is LNHNV, CDR2 YYDKDF (reference sequence). This CDR3 region has 11 residues. The germline V and J ends were trimmed by 0 bases and 7 bases, with 4 bases remaining between them. This chain's CDR3 is CATSRDLEQYF. Written as DNA, the CDR3 is TGTGCCACCAGCAGAGATTTGGAGCAGTACTTC.

The rearrangement uses TRBV5-8 and TRBJ1-5; D may be TRBD1 (5 bases). V lost 3 bases and J 1 base, leaving 17 bases between the germline ends. Germline V gene data show CDR1 as SGHTS and CDR2 as YDEGEE. CDR3 size: 17 residues. The CDR3 sequence is CASSSFPRGESNQPQHF. CDR3 in DNA: TGTGCCAGCAGCTCATTTCCTAGAGGGGAGAGCAATCAGCCCCAGCATTTT.

In nucleotides, the CDR3 is TGCAGCGTTGGTGAGGGAGATACGCAGTATTTT. Protein sequence: CSVGEGDTQYF. This chain connects TRBV29-1 to TRBJ2-3; D might be TRBD2 (5 bases). The CDR3 runs to 11 residues. The V end was cut by 4 bases, the J end by 5 bases, with 7 bases between. Germline loops: CDR1 SQVTM, CDR2 ANQGSEA.

On this clone: The sample carries other DNA sequences with the same CDR3. V usage is TRBV29-1 and J usage is TRBJ2-3; 11 bases line up with TRBD2. The junction had 2 bases not matched to a gene; V was cut back by 6 bases and J by 3 bases. The CDR3 runs 13 residues. Germline loops: CDR1 SQVTM, CDR2 ANQGSEA. In DNA form, the CDR3 reads TGCAGCGTATTAGCGGGAGGGACAGATACGCAGTATTTT. Its translation: CSVLAGGTDTQYF.

The chain is built from TRBV4-1 and TRBJ2-7; D might be TRBD2 (5 bases). Germline assignment: CDR1 MGHRA and CDR2 YSYEKL. The length of the CDR3 is 15 residues. V shed 2 bases and J shed 2 bases, with 13 bases lying between them. CDR3 in amino acids: CASSQPGLSTYEQYF. The CDR3 nucleotides read TGCGCCAGCAGCCAACCCGGACTCAGCACCTACGAGCAGTACTTC.

This clone was seen a handful of times. The CDR3 here is CASSQDLTGTSSSYEQYF. The CDR3, as DNA: TGTGCCAGCAGCCAAGACCTTACCGGGACTTCAAGCTCCTACGAGCAGTACTTC. The chain joins TRBV14 to TRBJ2-7; D is possibly TRBD2 (6 bases). V was shortened by 0 bases and J by 0 bases, with 18 bases between the two germline ends. The germline gives CDR1 SGHDN, CDR2 FVKESK. The CDR3 consists of 18 residues.

The genes are TRBV29-1 and TRBJ1-3; no definite D call. Trimming shortened V by 4 bases and J by 2 bases, and 9 bases separated the two germline ends. The germline gives CDR1 SQVTM, CDR2 ANQGSEA. The CDR3 contains 13 residues. DNA of the CDR3: TGCAGCGTTGGAGGGAGAGCTGGAAACACCATATATTTT. This translates into CSVGGRAGNTIYF.

V gene TRBV30 combines with J gene TRBJ2-5, with D tentatively TRBD1 (6 bases). Looked up from germline, CDR1 is GTSNPN and CDR2 is SVGIG (reference sequence). V was trimmed by 2 bases and J by 3 bases, leaving 7 bases between them. The CDR3 is 12 residues long. As DNA, the CDR3 is TGTGCCTGGAGTTACAGGGAAGAGACCCAGTACTTC. It yields the protein CAWSYREETQYF.

The chain carries TRBV4-2 and TRBJ1-1; 7 bases line up with TRBD1. The CDR3 sequence is 16 residues long. Per germline, CDR1 LGHNA and CDR2 YNFKEQ. V trimming: 4 bases; J trimming: 1 base; junction bases outside the gene matches: 9. CDR3 in DNA: TGTGCCAGCAGCCCTCAGGGGGGCGCAGGGAACACTGAAGCTTTCTTT. Translating gives CASSPQGGAGNTEAFF.

The chain employs TRBV13 and TRBJ2-5; 7 bases match TRBD2. CDR3 length: 15 residues. Looked up from germline, CDR1 is PRHDT and CDR2 is FYEKMQ (reference sequence). J gave up 4 bases and V 6 bases, and 11 bases lay outside the gene matches. CDR3 sequence (DNA): TGTGCCAGCAGTCGACTTCGGGAGGAGGGAGAGACCCAGTACTTC. This encodes CASSRLREEGETQYF.

The chain combines TRBV7-9 with TRBJ1-4; TRBD1 matches 8 bases. From germline, CDR1 is SEHNR and CDR2 FQNEAQ (reference sequence). V was pared by 5 bases and J by 5 bases, with 7 bases of the junction left unmatched. The CDR3 is made up of 15 amino acids. This CDR3 reads CASSLLDRANEKLFF. The CDR3 DNA sequence: TGTGCCAGCAGCCTCCTGGACAGGGCCAATGAAAAACTGTTTTTT.

The chain has TRBV5-1 and TRBJ2-5, with D unresolved. The V end was cut by 6 bases, the J end by 3 bases, with 12 bases between. Germline CDR1 reads SGHRS; CDR2 reads YFSETQ. The length of the CDR3 is 13 residues. The CDR3 loop is CASTLRPEETQYF. CDR3 nucleotide sequence: TGCGCCAGCACCCTCCGACCGGAAGAGACCCAGTACTTC.

This chain joins TRBV11-2 and TRBJ1-2; TRBD1 agrees at 7 bases. The CDR3 loop spans 13 amino acids. The germline V gene encodes CDR1 SGHAT and CDR2 FQNNGV. After removal of 1 base from V and 10 bases from J, the junction contained 6 bases not matched to a gene. CDR3 amino acids: CASSLATGLDYTF. The DNA of the CDR3 is TGTGCCAGCAGCTTAGCGACAGGGTTAGACTACACCTTC.